This T cell receptor (beta chain) is drawn from a study of identical twins. The germline V gene has CDR1 SGHRS and CDR2 YFSETQ. The CDR3 extends over 13 amino acids. V was clipped by 4 bases and J by 0 bases, with 7 bases between them. TCRdb re-derived calls from the 5' RACE reads in MiXCR, one entry per CDR3 protein. Of around 690,000 distinct CDR3 sequences in the sample, over 20% were seen once. These same data were also listed under a study on T cells expressing NK-cell markers.

The sample comprised PBMCs. The receptor comes from a woman under 30 in good health. V and J are TRBV5-1 and TRBJ2-5; D unclear. Here the CDR3 DNA reads TGCGCCAGCAGCATTTGGTACCAAGAGACCCAGTACTTC. It yields the protein CASSIWYQETQYF.